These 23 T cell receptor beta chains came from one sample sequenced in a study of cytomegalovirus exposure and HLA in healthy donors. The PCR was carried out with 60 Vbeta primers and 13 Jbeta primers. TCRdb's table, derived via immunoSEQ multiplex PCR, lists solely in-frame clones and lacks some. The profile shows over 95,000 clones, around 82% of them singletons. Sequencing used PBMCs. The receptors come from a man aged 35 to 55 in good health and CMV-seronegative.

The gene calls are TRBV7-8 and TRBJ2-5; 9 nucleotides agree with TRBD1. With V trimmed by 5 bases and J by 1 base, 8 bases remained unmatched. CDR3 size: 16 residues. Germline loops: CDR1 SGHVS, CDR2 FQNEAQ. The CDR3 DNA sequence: TGTGCCAGCAGCCTCCGGGACAGGGTAGGCCAAGAGACCCAGTACTTC. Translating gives CASSLRDRVGQETQYF. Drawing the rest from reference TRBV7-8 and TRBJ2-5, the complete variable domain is GAGVSQSPRYKVAKRGQDVALRCDPISGHVSLFWYQQALGQGPEFLTYFQNEAQLDKSGLPSDRFFAERPEGSVSTLKIQRTQQEDSAVYLCASSLRDRVGQETQYFGPGTRLLVL.

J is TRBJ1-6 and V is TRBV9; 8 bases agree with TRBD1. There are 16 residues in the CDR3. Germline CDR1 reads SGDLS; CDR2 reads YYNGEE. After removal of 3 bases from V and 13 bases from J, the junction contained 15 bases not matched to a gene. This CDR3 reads CASSEGVGDRSFPLHF. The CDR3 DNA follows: TGTGCCAGCAGCGAGGGCGTTGGGGACAGGTCCTTTCCCCTCCACTTT.

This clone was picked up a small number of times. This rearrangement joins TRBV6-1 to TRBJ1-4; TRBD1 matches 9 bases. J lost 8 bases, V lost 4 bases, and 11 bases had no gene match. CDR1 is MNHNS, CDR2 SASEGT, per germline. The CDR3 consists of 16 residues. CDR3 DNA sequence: TGTGCCAGCAGTGGAGGACAGGGGTCAAATTGGGAAAAACTGTTTTTT. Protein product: CASSGGQGSNWEKLFF.

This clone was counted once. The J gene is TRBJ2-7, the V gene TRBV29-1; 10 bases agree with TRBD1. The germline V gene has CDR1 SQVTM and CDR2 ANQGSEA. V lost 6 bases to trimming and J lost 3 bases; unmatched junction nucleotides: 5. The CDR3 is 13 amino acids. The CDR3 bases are TGCAGCGTCGGACAGGGGGGTTTCTACGAGCAGTACTTC. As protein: CSVGQGGFYEQYF.

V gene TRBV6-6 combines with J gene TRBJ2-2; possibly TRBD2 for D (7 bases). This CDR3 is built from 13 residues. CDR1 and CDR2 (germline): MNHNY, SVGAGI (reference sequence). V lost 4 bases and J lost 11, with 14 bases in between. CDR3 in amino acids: CASSWGGPGELFF. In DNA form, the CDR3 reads TGTGCCAGCAGTTGGGGGGGGCCGGGTGAGCTGTTTTTT.

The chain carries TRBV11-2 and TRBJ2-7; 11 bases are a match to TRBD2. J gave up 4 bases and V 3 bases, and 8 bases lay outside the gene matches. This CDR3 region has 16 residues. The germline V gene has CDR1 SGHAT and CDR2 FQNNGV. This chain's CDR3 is CASSFGTSGVGYEQYF. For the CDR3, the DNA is TGTGCCAGCAGCTTTGGGACTAGCGGAGTTGGATACGAGCAGTACTTC. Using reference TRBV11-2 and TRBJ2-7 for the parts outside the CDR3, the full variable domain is EAGVAQSPRYKIIEKRQSVAFWCNPISGHATLYWYQQILGQGPKLLIQFQNNGVVDDSQLPKDRFSAERLKGVDSTLKIQPAKLEDSAVYLCASSFGTSGVGYEQYFGPGTRLTVT.

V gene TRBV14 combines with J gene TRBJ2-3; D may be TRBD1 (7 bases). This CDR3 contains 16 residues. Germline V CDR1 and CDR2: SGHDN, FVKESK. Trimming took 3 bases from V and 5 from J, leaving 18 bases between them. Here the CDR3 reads CASSQWRGQTGDTQYF. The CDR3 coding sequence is TGTGCCAGCAGCCAGTGGAGGGGGCAAACAGGAGATACGCAGTATTTT. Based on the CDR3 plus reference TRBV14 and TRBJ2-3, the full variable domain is EAGVTQFPSHSVIEKGQTVTLRCDPISGHDNLYWYRRVMGKEIKFLLHFVKESKQDESGMPNNRFLAERTGGTYSTLKVQPAELEDSGVYFCASSQWRGQTGDTQYFGPGTRLTVL.

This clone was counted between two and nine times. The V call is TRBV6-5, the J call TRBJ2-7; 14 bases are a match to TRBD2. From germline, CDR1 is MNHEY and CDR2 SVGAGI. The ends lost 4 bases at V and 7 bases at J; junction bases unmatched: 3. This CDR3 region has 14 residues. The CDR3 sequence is CASSSGTSGSEQYF. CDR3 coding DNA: TGTGCCAGCAGTTCCGGGACTAGCGGGAGTGAGCAGTACTTC.

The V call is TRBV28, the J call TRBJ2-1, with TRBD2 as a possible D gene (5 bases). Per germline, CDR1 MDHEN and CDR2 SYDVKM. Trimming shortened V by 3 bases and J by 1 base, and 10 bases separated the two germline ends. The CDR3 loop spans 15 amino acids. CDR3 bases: TGTGCCAGCAGTTTGAGAGCGGCTTCCTACAATGAGCAGTTCTTC. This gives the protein CASSLRAASYNEQFF.

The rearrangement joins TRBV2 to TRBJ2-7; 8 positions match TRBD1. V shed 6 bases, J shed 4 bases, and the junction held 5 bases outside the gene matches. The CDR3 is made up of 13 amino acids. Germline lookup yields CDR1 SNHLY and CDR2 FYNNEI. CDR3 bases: TGTGCCAGCAGGGGACAGGCGAGATACGAGCAGTACTTC. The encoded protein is CASRGQARYEQYF.

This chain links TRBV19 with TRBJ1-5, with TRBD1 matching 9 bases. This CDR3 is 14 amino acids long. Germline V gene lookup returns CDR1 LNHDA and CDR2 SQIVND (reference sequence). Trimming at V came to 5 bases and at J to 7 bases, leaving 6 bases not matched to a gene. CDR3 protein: CASSPGTGSQPQHF. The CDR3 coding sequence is TGTGCCAGTAGTCCCGGGACAGGGTCCCAGCCCCAGCATTTT.

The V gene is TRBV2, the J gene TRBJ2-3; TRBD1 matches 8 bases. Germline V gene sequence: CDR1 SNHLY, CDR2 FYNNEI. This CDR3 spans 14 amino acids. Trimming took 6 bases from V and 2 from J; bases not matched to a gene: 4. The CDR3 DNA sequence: TGTGCCAGCAGACGGACAGGGTCCACAGATACGCAGTATTTT. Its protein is CASRRTGSTDTQYF.

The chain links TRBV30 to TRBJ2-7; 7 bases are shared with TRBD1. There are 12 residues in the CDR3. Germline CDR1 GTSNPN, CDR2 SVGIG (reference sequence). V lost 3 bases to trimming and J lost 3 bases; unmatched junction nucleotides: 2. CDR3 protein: CAWRGDSYEQYF. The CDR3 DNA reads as TGTGCCTGGAGAGGGGACAGCTACGAGCAGTACTTC.

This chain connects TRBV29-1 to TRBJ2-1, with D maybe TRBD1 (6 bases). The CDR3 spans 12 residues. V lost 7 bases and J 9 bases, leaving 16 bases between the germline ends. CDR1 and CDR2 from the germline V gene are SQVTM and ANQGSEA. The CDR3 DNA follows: TGCAGCGCCGACCCGACAGGAGTTGAGCAGTTCTTC. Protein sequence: CSADPTGVEQFF.

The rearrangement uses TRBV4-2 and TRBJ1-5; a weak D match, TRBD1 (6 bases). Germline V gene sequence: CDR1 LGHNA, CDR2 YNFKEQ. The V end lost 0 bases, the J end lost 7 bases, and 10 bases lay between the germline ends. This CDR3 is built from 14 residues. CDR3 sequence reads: CASSQERGFQPQHF. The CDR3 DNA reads TGTGCCAGCAGCCAAGAGAGGGGGTTCCAGCCCCAGCATTTT.

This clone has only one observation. The CDR3 coding sequence is TGTGCCTGGAGTCCCGACAGGGCTCGCCCAGATACGCAGTATTTT. It encodes CAWSPDRARPDTQYF. V and J are TRBV30 and TRBJ2-3; 7 positions match TRBD1. CDR3 length: 15 residues. J lost 4 bases, V lost 2 bases, and 9 bases had no gene match. CDR1 and CDR2 (germline): GTSNPN, SVGIG (reference sequence).

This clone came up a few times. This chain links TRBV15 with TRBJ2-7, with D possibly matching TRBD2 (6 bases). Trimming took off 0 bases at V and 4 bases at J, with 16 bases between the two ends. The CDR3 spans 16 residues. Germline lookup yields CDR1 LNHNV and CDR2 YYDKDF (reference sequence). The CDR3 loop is CATSRDAGLGGYEQYF. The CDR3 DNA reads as TGTGCCACCAGCAGAGATGCCGGCTTAGGAGGGTACGAGCAGTACTTC.

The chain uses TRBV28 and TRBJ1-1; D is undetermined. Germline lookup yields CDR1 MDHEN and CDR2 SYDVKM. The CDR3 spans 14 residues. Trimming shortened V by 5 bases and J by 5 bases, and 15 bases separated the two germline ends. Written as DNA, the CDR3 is TGTGCCAGCAGTCCCCCTGCGGGCGGTACTGAAGCTTTCTTT. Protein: CASSPPAGGTEAFF.

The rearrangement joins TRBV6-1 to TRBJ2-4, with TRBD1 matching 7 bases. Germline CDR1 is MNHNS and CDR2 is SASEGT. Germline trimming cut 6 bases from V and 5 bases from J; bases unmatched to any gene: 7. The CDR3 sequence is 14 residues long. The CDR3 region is CASRFLGQENIQYF. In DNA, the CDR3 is TGTGCCAGCAGATTCCTAGGACAGGAAAACATTCAGTACTTC.

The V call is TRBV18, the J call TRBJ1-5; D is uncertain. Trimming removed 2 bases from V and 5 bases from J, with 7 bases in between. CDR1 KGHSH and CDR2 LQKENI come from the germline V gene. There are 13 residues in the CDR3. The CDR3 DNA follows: TGTGCCAGCTCACCAACCACAGATCAGCCCCAGCATTTT. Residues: CASSPTTDQPQHF.

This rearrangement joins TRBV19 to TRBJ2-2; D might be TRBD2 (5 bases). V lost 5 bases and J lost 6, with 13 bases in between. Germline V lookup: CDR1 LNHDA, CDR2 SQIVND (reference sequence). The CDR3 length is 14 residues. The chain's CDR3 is CASSVTNAPGELFF. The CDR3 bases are TGTGCCAGTAGTGTGACTAATGCCCCCGGGGAGCTGTTTTTT.

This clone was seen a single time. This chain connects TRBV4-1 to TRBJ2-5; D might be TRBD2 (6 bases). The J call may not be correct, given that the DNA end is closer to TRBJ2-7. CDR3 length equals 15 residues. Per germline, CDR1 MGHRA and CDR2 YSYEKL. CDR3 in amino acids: CASSPLLAGTREQYF. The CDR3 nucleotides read TGCGCCAGCAGCCCCCTACTCGCGGGAACCCGCGAGCAGTACTTC.

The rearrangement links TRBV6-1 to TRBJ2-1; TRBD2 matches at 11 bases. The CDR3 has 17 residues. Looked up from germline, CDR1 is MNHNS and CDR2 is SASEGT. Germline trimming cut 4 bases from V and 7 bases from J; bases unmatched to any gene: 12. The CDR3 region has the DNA TGTGCCAGCAGTGCCCTTACTAGCGGGAGCCCATATAATGAGCAGTTCTTC. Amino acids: CASSALTSGSPYNEQFF.